The 10 T cell receptor beta chains below were found in one sample sequenced in a study of blood T cell repertoires in COVID-19. TCRdb's table, derived via immunoSEQ multiplex PCR, lists solely in-frame clones and lacks some. The repertoire holds approximately 180,000 clones, 78% seen once, with roughly 17% in the top ten. The source material was PBMCs or T cells enriched from blood (not recorded which). The receptors were sampled from a woman aged 50 to 60 who had recovered from COVID-19.

The chain recombines TRBV5-4 with TRBJ2-7, with 7 bases lining up with TRBD2. This CDR3 is 16 amino acids long. The germline V gene encodes CDR1 SGHNT and CDR2 YYREEE (reference sequence). After removal of 3 bases from V and 1 base from J, the junction contained 10 bases not matched to a gene. The CDR3 DNA is TGTGCCAGCAGCTCCTCCGGCGGCGGGAGATCCTACGAGCAGTACTTC. It codes for CASSSSGGGRSYEQYF. The full variable domain, in which reference TRBV5-4 and TRBJ2-7 provide the parts outside the CDR3, is ETGVTQSPTHLIKTRGQQVTLRCSSQSGHNTVSWYQQALGQGPQFIFQYYREEENGRGNFPPRFSGLQFPNYSSELNVNALELDDSALYLCASSSSGGGRSYEQYFGPGTRLTVT.

This clone was counted once. The chain couples TRBV7-2 to TRBJ2-6, with D unresolved. The CDR3 runs to 16 residues. Trimming pared 5 bases from V and 0 bases from J, leaving 11 bases between. Germline assignment: CDR1 SGHTA and CDR2 FQGNSA. The CDR3 coding sequence is TGTGCCAGCAGCCTCCAACAGAGCTCTGGGGCCAACGTCCTGACTTTC. Translated, it gives CASSLQQSSGANVLTF.

The chain employs TRBV12-3 or TRBV12-4 and TRBJ2-1; no clear D. This CDR3 comprises 12 residues. Trimming removed 7 bases at V and 3 bases at J, with 7 bases between. This CDR3 is CASKPHYNEQFF. The CDR3 DNA follows: TGTGCCAGCAAGCCCCACTACAATGAGCAGTTCTTC.

The chain links TRBV15 to TRBJ1-5; tentatively, D is TRBD1 (5 bases). Between the trimmed V and J ends, which lost 0 bases and 0 bases, there was a span of 15 bases. The CDR3 totals 18 residues. Germline values: CDR1 LNHNV, CDR2 YYDKDF (reference sequence). In DNA, the CDR3 is TGTGCCACCAGCAGAGATAGGGGTGGCAGCCTTAGCAATCAGCCCCAGCATTTT. Protein: CATSRDRGGSLSNQPQHF.

This clone has a handful of counts. This chain connects TRBV7-8 to TRBJ2-2, with 10 nucleotides matching TRBD2. The CDR3 spans 15 residues. CDR1 is SGHVS and CDR2 is FQNEAQ in the germline V gene. V was pared by 4 bases and J by 3 bases, with 2 bases of the junction left unmatched. As DNA, the CDR3 is TGTGCCAGCAGCTCTAGCGGGAGCGACACCGGGGAGCTGTTTTTT. This sequence encodes CASSSSGSDTGELFF.

This clone was counted between two and nine times. The chain is built from TRBV11-3 and TRBJ1-5, with D unresolved. The CDR3 spans 14 residues. CDR1 and CDR2 from the germline V gene are SGHNT and YENEEA. V was cut by 1 base and J by 4 bases, with 8 bases left in between. This CDR3 is CASSLGIRNQPQHF. In DNA, the CDR3 is TGTGCCAGCAGCTTAGGTATACGGAATCAGCCCCAGCATTTT.

The rearrangement joins TRBV27 to TRBJ2-7, with a weak D call TRBD2 (6 bases). Germline V lookup: CDR1 MNHEY, CDR2 SMNVEV (reference sequence). The V end lost 4 bases, the J end lost 6 bases, and 22 bases lay between the germline ends. The CDR3 is 16 residues long. CDR3 region: CASSSDARRGMGEQYF. The CDR3 DNA sequence: TGTGCCAGCAGTTCGGACGCCCGGAGGGGTATGGGCGAGCAGTACTTC.

The V gene is TRBV27, the J gene TRBJ2-1; no clear D gene. The CDR3 extends over 13 amino acids. In germline, CDR1 is MNHEY, CDR2 SMNVEV (reference sequence). V lost 2 bases to trimming and J lost 7 bases, with 9 bases between them. The CDR3 DNA sequence: TGTGCCAGCAGTTTAAAGAGAGTGAATGAGCAGTTCTTC. It is translated as CASSLKRVNEQFF.

The gene calls are TRBV19 and TRBJ2-7, with D possibly matching TRBD2 (6 bases). The CDR3 totals 15 residues. Germline CDR1 LNHDA, CDR2 SQIVND (reference sequence). Between the trimmed V and J ends, which lost 1 base and 2 bases, there was a span of 12 bases. The CDR3 is CASSIGSGFTYEQYF. CDR3 nucleotides: TGTGCCAGTAGTATAGGGAGCGGGTTTACCTACGAGCAGTACTTC.

The genes are TRBV7-3 and TRBJ2-1; 8 nucleotides line up with TRBD2. The germline V gene encodes CDR1 SGHTA and CDR2 FQGTGA. V lost 2 bases and J lost 9; bases outside the gene matches: 9. The CDR3 totals 15 residues. The CDR3 sequence is CASSLVRERGSEQFF. CDR3 DNA sequence: TGTGCCAGCAGCTTAGTGAGGGAGCGGGGGAGTGAGCAGTTCTTC. The entire variable domain, with the rest obtained from reference TRBV7-3 and TRBJ2-1, is as follows: GAGVSQTPSNKVTEKGKYVELRCDPISGHTALYWYRQSLGQGPEFLIYFQGTGAADDSGLPNDRFFAVRPEGSVSTLKIQRTERGDSAVYLCASSLVRERGSEQFFGPGTRLTVL.